This paragraph covers one TCR beta chain sequence. Its antigen is not known. This record belongs to a study of T cell responses to AZD1222 COVID-19 vaccine. Findings of the study overall: Regions 160-218 and 743-854 dominated among vaccine-associated CD4 TCRs spanning spike.

Data came from immunoSEQ multiplex PCR; TCRdb stores just in-frame clones and leaves some out. The sample comprises more than 100,000 clones, 75% to 90% of which are singletons, and roughly 20% rests with the top ten. The TCR sequence derives from an adult in good health. Sequencing was performed on peripheral blood, taken on day 0 of AZD1222 vaccination.

The CDR3 sequence: CGGTEMNTEAFF. The CDR3 coding sequence is TGCGGAGGGACAGAGATGAACACTGAAGCTTTCTTT. The rearrangement links TRBV10-1 to TRBJ1-1; 7 bases agree with TRBD1. This CDR3 region has 12 residues. CDR1 is WNHNN and CDR2 is SYGVQD in the germline V gene (reference sequence).